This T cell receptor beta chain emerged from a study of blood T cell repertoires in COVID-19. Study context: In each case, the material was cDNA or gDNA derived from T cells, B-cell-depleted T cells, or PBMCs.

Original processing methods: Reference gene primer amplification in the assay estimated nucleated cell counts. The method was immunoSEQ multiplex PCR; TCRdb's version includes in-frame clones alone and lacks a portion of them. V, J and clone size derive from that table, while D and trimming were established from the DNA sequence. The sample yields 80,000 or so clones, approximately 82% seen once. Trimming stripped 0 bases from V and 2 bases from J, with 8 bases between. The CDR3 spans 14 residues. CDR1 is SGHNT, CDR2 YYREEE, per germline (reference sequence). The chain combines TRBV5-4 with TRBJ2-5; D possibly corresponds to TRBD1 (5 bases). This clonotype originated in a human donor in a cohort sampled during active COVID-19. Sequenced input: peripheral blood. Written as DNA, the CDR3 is TGTGCCAGCAGCTTGGGACAGACTCAAGAGACCCAGTACTTC. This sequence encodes CASSLGQTQETQYF.